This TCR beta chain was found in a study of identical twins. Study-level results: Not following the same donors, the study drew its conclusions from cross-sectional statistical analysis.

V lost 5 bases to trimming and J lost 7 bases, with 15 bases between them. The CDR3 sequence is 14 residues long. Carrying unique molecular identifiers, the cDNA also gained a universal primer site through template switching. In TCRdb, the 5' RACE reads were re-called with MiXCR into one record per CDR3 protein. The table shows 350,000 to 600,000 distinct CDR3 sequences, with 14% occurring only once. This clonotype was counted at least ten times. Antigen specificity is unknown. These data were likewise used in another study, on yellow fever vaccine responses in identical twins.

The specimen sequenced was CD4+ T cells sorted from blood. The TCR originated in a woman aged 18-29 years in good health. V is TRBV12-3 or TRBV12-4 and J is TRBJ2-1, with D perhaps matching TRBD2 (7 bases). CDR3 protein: CASSPQGGPNEQFF. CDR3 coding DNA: TGTGCCAGCAGTCCACAGGGAGGGCCTAATGAGCAGTTCTTC.